Listed below are T cell receptor beta chains from one sample, sequenced in a study of T cells after posttransplantation cyclophosphamide. The method was immunoSEQ multiplex PCR; TCRdb's version includes in-frame clones alone and lacks a portion of them. This repertoire shows 9,000 to 10,000 clones, around 89% found once; its top ten account for approximately 26%. This material consisted of PBMCs, taken after an allogeneic stem cell transplant with a calcineurin inhibitor and methotrexate. The receptors were gathered from a young adult male patient who received an allogeneic stem cell transplant from an unrelated donor, was CMV-positive, and had no GVHD. The graft donor may have given rise to some T cells. The CDR3 runs from the conserved cysteine through the conserved F or W. The D gene is left open where the match is weak.

D: NA
J: TRBJ1-3
V: TRBV19
CDR3: CASSMGTTPGNTIYF

D: TRBD2
J: TRBJ2-2
V: TRBV5-4
CDR3: CASSFRLTFSGRATGELFF

D: TRBD1
J: TRBJ2-4
V: TRBV4-1
CDR3: CASSPGQGRAAKNIQYF

D: TRBD2
J: TRBJ2-1
V: TRBV6-1
CDR3: CASSRDYYNEQFF

D: NA
J: TRBJ2-6
V: TRBV2
CDR3: CASMSSAGANVLTF

D: NA
J: TRBJ2-2
V: TRBV6-5
CDR3: CASRADPGITGELFF

D: TRBD2
J: TRBJ2-1
V: TRBV4-2
CDR3: CASSQAHLAASYNEQFF

D: TRBD1
J: TRBJ1-1
V: TRBV27
CDR3: CASSFSMGQGVGRAFF

D: NA
J: TRBJ2-5
V: TRBV7-9
CDR3: CASSTGQGHLQETQYF

D: TRBD1
J: TRBJ1-4
V: TRBV5-1
CDR3: CASSQGQGNNEKLFF

D: NA
J: TRBJ2-3
V: TRBV6-5
CDR3: CASNGREKGTDTQYF

D: TRBD1
J: TRBJ1-5
V: TRBV4-1
CDR3: CASSQTDRGNQPQHF

D: NA
J: TRBJ2-5
V: TRBV19
CDR3: CASSIDSQETQYF

D: NA
J: TRBJ2-7
V: TRBV11-3
CDR3: CASSLESGSYEQYF

D: TRBD2
J: TRBJ2-1
V: TRBV19
CDR3: CASSPGTSHNEQFF

D: TRBD1
J: TRBJ1-1
V: TRBV5-4
CDR3: CASTPGQGARTEAFF

D: NA
J: TRBJ2-2
V: TRBV29-1
CDR3: CSARGLTTGELFF

D: NA
J: NA
V: TRBV18
CDR3: CASSSSYEQYF

D: NA
J: TRBJ1-2
V: TRBV6-5
CDR3: CASSYGATANYGYTF

D: NA
J: TRBJ2-6
V: TRBV18
CDR3: CASSSLGANVLTF

D: NA
J: TRBJ2-3
V: TRBV2
CDR3: CASKDSAADTQYF

D: TRBD1
J: TRBJ2-5
V: TRBV11-3
CDR3: CASSLGNRGLVETQYF

D: NA
J: TRBJ2-1
V: TRBV4-1
CDR3: CASSPIGGDGNEQFF

D: NA
J: TRBJ1-2
V: TRBV6-1
CDR3: CASNFDRPSNYGYTF

D: NA
J: TRBJ2-2
V: TRBV21-1
CDR3: CASSSFDRGRAGELFF